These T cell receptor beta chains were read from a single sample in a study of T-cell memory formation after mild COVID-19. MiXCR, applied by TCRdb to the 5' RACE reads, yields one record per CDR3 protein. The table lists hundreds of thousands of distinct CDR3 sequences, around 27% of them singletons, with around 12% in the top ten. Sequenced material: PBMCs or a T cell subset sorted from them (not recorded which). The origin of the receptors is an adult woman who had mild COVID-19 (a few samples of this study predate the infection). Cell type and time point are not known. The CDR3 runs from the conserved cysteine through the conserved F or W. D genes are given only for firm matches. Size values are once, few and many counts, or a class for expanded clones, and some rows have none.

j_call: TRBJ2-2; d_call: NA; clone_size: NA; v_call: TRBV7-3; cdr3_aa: CASSLPTQVTTGELFF; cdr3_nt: TGTGCCAGCAGCCTTCCAACACAGGTCACGACCGGGGAGCTGTTTTTT
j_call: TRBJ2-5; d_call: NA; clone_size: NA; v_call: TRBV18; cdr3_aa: CASSLWTDQETQYF; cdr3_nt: TGTGCCAGCTCACTATGGACAGACCAAGAGACCCAGTACTTC
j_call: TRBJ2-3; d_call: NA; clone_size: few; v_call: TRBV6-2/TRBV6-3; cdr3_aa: CASIPPQGTDTGDTQYF; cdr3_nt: TGTGCCAGCATTCCGCCCCAGGGTACCGACACAGGAGATACGCAGTATTTT
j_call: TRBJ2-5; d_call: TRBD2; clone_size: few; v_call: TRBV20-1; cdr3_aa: CSARDRASGTQETQYF; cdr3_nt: TGCAGTGCTAGAGATCGGGCTAGCGGGACTCAAGAGACCCAGTACTTC
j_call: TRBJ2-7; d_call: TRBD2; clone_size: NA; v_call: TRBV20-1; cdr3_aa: CSAGPSGGDEQYF; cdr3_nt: TGCAGTGCGGGACCTAGCGGGGGGGACGAGCAGTACTTC
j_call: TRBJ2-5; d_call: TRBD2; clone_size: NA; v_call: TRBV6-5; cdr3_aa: CASSGLAGQETQYF; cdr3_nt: TGTGCCAGCAGTGGACTAGCGGGACAAGAGACCCAGTACTTC
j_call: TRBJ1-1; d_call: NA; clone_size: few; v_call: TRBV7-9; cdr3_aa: CASSLEGPRGTEAFF; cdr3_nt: TGTGCCAGCAGCTTAGAAGGGCCGAGGGGTACTGAAGCTTTCTTT
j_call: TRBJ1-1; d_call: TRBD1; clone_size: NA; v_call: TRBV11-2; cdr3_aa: CASSSLWTGLDTEAFF; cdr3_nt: TGTGCCAGCAGCTCACTGTGGACAGGGTTGGACACTGAAGCTTTCTTT
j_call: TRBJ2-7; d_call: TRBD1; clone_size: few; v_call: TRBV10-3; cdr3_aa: CAIRQQGDSEQYF; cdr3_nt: TGTGCCATCAGACAACAGGGGGATAGCGAGCAGTACTTC
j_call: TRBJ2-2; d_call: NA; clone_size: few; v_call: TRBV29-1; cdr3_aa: CSVRSVANTGELFF; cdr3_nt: TGCAGCGTTAGATCTGTGGCGAACACCGGGGAGCTGTTTTTT
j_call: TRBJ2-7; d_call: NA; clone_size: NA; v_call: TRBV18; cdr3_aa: CASSSGRSYEQYF; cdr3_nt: TGTGCCAGCTCATCTGGACGGAGCTACGAGCAGTACTTC
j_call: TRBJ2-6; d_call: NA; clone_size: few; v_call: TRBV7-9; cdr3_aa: CASSLGGAGTNVLTF; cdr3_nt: TGTGCCAGCAGCCTTGGAGGCGCAGGGACCAACGTCCTGACTTTC
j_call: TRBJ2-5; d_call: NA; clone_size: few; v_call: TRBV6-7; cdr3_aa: CASSDAEETQYF; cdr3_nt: TGTGCCAGCAGTGACGCGGAAGAGACCCAGTACTTC
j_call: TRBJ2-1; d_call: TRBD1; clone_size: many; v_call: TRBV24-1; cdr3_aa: CATSGPTGGQFF; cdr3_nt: TGTGCCACCAGTGGCCCCACAGGGGGGCAGTTCTTC
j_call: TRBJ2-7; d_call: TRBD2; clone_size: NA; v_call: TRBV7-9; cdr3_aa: CASSLGLAESYSAYEQYF; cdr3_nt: TGTGCCAGCAGCTTAGGGCTAGCGGAGTCATATTCGGCCTACGAGCAGTACTTC
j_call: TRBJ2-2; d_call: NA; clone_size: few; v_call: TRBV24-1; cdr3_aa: CATSEQSGLWTGELFF; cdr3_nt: TGTGCCACCAGTGAACAGTCGGGACTCTGGACCGGGGAGCTGTTTTTT
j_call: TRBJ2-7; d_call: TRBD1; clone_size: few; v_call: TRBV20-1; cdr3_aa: CSARDSGQEIYVYEQYF; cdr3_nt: TGCAGTGCTAGAGATTCGGGACAGGAAATTTACGTCTACGAGCAGTACTTC